The subject of this entry is one TCR beta chain. This sample was taken from a study of blood T cell repertoires in COVID-19. Background on the study: Donors in the United States, Italy and Spain gave samples during acute or convalescent COVID-19. T cells, B-cell-depleted T cells, or PBMCs supplied cDNA or gDNA.

The CDR3 is made up of 18 amino acids. The germline V gene encodes CDR1 LNHDA and CDR2 SQIVND (reference sequence). V lost 3 bases and J lost 0, with 18 bases in between. In the authors' methods: Reference gene primer amplification gave nucleated cell count estimates. Sequenced by immunoSEQ multiplex PCR; TCRdb stores in-frame clones only, minus some. Clone size and V and J calls were adopted from that table, with D and trimming inferred from the DNA. The table includes tens of thousands of clones, about 80% detected once. The specimen sequenced was peripheral blood. The sequence came from an elderly woman with acute or convalescent COVID-19. The genes are TRBV19 and TRBJ1-3; no firm D call. The CDR3 is CASSIRPLDGSSGNTIYF. The CDR3 DNA reads as TGTGCCAGTAGTATCCGGCCCCTAGACGGCAGCTCTGGAAACACCATATATTTT.